These 7 T cell receptor beta chains share one sample of origin, sequenced in a study of vaccination effects on CD4 cells after COVID-19. Here immunoSEQ multiplex PCR was the method, and the copy in TCRdb shows in-frame clones only, minus some. Altogether fewer than 55,000 clones are present, roughly three quarters being singletons, with the ten largest covering just over 6%. Their antigen targets remain unknown. Before any sequencing was done, the ViraFEST assay used viral peptide pools to expand antigen-specific CD4+ T cells. Cells that had been cultured for approximately eleven days were the source of isolated CD4+ T cells. Each vaccine recipient was nucleocapsid antibody negative and had no prior SARS-CoV-2 infection. Here the sequenced sample was CD4+ T cells from PBMCs cultured with HCoV-OC43 spike peptides, taken before COVID-19 vaccination. Noted subset: HCoV-OC43 spike overlapping peptide pool stimulation. All receptors come from a human donor who received a COVID-19 vaccine.

This clone was observed a few times. Written as DNA, the CDR3 is TGTGCCAGCAGCAAGGACCGAGCTAACTATGGCTACACCTTC. Its protein product is CASSKDRANYGYTF. The gene calls are TRBV27 and TRBJ1-2; D is uncertain. The CDR3 spans 14 residues. Germline V lookup: CDR1 MNHEY, CDR2 SMNVEV (reference sequence). Between the trimmed V and J ends, which lost 6 bases and 0 bases, there was a span of 11 bases.

The V gene is TRBV28, the J gene TRBJ1-4; tentatively, D is TRBD1 (6 bases). Trimming took 2 bases from V and 7 from J, leaving 14 bases between them. Looked up from germline, CDR1 is MDHEN and CDR2 is SYDVKM. This CDR3 is 15 amino acids long. CDR3 protein: CASSLGGLHSEKLFF. CDR3 bases: TGTGCCAGCAGTTTAGGGGGGCTGCACAGTGAAAAACTGTTTTTT.

The chain uses TRBV7-8 and TRBJ2-7; 8 bases match TRBD2. Germline CDR1 reads SGHVS; CDR2 reads FQNEAQ. The CDR3 has 14 residues. Trimming at V came to 4 bases and at J to 7 bases, leaving 9 bases not matched to a gene. CDR3 nucleotides: TGTGCCAGCAGCTCGTACGGGGGGGCCTGGGAGCAGTACGTC. It translates to CASSSYGGAWEQYV.

The chain has TRBV12-3 or TRBV12-4 and TRBJ1-1; D gene unclear. V was trimmed by 3 bases and J by 3 bases, leaving 5 bases between them. The CDR3 is made up of 12 amino acids. The CDR3 sequence: CASSFKDTEAFF. CDR3 DNA sequence: TGTGCCAGCAGTTTCAAGGACACTGAAGCTTTCTTT.

The chain recombines TRBV5-6 with TRBJ2-7, with 12 bases matching TRBD2. The CDR3 has 14 residues. Germline CDR1 and CDR2: SGHDT and YYEEEE. V shed 4 bases and J 6 bases; nucleotides not matched to a gene: 5. CDR3 residues: CASSRTSGVSEQYV. In nucleotides, the CDR3 is TGTGCCAGCAGCCGGACTAGCGGGGTTAGCGAGCAGTACGTC.

The chain recombines TRBV6-4 with TRBJ2-4, with D perhaps matching TRBD1 (5 bases). The CDR3 is made up of 13 amino acids. Germline CDR1 and CDR2: MRHNA and SNTAGT. The V end lost 5 bases, the J end lost 8 bases, and 13 bases lay between the germline ends. The CDR3 coding sequence is TGTGCCAGCAGTCAGGGTAGGAATGACATTCAGTACTTC. The encoded protein is CASSQGRNDIQYF.

V gene TRBV2 combines with J gene TRBJ2-3; D is undetermined. The CDR3 is made up of 12 amino acids. V was shortened by 4 bases and J by 2 bases, with 4 bases between the two germline ends. Germline loops: CDR1 SNHLY, CDR2 FYNNEI. CDR3 nucleotides: TGTGCCAGCAGTGGGGCCACAGATACGCAGTATTTT. Translation gives CASSGATDTQYF.